The clone carrying this TCR beta chain turned up a few times. The antigen is undetermined. This sample is drawn from a study of T-cell memory formation after mild COVID-19. Study as a whole: Most TCR clusters belonged to a single donor.

Deletions cut 1 base from V and 8 bases from J, with 15 bases between. There are 15 residues in the CDR3. CDR1 and CDR2 (germline): SGHDT, YYEEEE. Findings and limits, study-wide: CD4/CD8 balance characterized clones contracting day 15 to 85, and CD4+ skew characterized later expanders. CM and EM subsets held most contracting CD4+ clones; EMRA held CD8+ ones.

MiXCR, run by TCRdb on the 5' RACE reads, gives a single entry per CDR3 protein. The sample carries more than 150,000 distinct CDR3 sequences, approximately 17% recorded once. Material: PBMCs or a T cell subset sorted from them (not recorded which). This clonotype was sampled from a young man who had mild COVID-19 (a few samples of this study predate the infection). Cell type and time point are not known. V gene TRBV5-6 combines with J gene TRBJ2-2; the D call may be TRBD1 or TRBD2 (5 bases each). The CDR3 loop is CASSLIGQGVGELFF. DNA for the CDR3: TGTGCCAGCAGCTTGATTGGCCAGGGAGTGGGGGAGCTGTTTTTT.